This TCR beta chain emerged from a study of sequential checkpoint blockade in melanoma. About the research overall: After both sequences, patients received maintenance nivolumab.

The CDR3 is 13 residues long. CDR1 and CDR2 from the germline V gene are ENHRY and SYGVKD. Losses at the gene ends were 10 bases for V and 4 bases for J; bases not matched to a gene: 9. Treatment meaning: randomized to nivolumab then ipilimumab (arm A) or the reverse (arm B). This clone came up a few times. Other nucleotide sequences in the sample specify the same CDR3. Sequencing was performed with immunoSEQ multiplex PCR; in TCRdb, only in-frame clones are kept and a portion is missing. The profile shows about 20,000 clones, approximately 85% of them singletons. Material: CD8+ T cells sorted from blood (inferred from file names), obtained from a patient given nivolumab and ipilimumab in sequence. This clonotype was sampled from a human donor with melanoma. This chain joins TRBV10-3 and TRBJ2-7; TRBD1 aligns across 8 bases. The chain's CDR3 is CATLSGQVYEQYF. In nucleotides, the CDR3 is TGTGCCACGCTATCGGGACAGGTGTACGAGCAGTACTTC.